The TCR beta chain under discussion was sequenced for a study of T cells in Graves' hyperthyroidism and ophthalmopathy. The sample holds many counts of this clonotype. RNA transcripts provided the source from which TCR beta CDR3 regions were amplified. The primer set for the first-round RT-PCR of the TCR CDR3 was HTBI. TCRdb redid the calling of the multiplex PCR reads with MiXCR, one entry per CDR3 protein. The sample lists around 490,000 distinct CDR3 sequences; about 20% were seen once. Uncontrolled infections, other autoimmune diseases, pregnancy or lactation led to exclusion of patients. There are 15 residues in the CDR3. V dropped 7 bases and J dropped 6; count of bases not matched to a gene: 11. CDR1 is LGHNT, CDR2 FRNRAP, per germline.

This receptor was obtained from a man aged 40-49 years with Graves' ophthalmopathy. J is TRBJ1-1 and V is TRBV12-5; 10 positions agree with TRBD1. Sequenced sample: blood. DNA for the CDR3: TGTGCTAGTGTACCCGACAGGGGGCGGGGGGCTGAAGCTTTCTTT. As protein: CASVPDRGRGAEAFF.